This T cell receptor beta chain is drawn from a study of cytomegalovirus exposure and HLA in healthy donors. Overall study findings and caveats: Sequences of the TCR beta chain were said to predict the HLA-A and HLA-B alleles of most subjects accurately. Cytomegalovirus association was assigned to over 150 TCR beta chains.

Trimming took 4 bases from V and 4 from J; bases not matched to a gene: 11. There are 15 residues in the CDR3. Germline assignment: CDR1 SGHRS and CDR2 YFSETQ. PCR involved 60 Vbeta and 13 Jbeta primers. This table comes from immunoSEQ multiplex PCR, and its TCRdb copy is limited to in-frame clones, with some not included. The sample has some 85,000 clones, less than 80% seen once. Concerning this clone: Its antigen is as yet unknown.

The chain combines TRBV5-1 with TRBJ2-7, with 7 bases that match TRBD2. Source material: PBMCs. The clonotype was recovered from a male donor in good health and CMV-seronegative. The CDR3 here is CASSPSGMASYEQYF. CDR3 nucleotides: TGCGCCAGCAGCCCCAGCGGGATGGCTTCGTACGAGCAGTACTTC.